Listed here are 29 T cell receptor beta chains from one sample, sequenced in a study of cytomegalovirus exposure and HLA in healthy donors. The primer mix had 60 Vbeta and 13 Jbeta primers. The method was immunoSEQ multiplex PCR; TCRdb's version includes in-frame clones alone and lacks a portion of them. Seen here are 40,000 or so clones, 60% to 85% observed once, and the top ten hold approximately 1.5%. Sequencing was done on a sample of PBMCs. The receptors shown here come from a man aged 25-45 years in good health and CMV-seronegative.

CDR3 amino acids: CAISESEWGVAANYGYTF. CDR3 bases: TGTGCCATCAGTGAGTCGGAATGGGGGGTGGCAGCTAACTATGGCTACACCTTC. The gene calls are TRBV10-3 and TRBJ1-2; D perhaps matches TRBD1 (5 bases). This CDR3 is built from 18 residues. CDR1 ENHRY and CDR2 SYGVKD come from the germline V gene. The ends were cut back, 0 bases at V and 0 bases at J, with 17 bases in the middle.

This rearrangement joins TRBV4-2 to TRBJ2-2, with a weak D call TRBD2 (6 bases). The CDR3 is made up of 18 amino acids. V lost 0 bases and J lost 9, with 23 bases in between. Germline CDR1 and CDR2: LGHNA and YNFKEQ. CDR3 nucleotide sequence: TGTGCCAGCAGCCAAGATCCCCAGGGTAGCGGTGTGTTCTGGGAGCTGTTTTTT. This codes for CASSQDPQGSGVFWELFF.

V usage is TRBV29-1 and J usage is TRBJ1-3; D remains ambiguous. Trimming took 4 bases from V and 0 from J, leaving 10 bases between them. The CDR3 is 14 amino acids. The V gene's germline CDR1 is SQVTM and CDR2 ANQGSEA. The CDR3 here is CSVAFHSSGNTIYF. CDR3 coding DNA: TGCAGCGTTGCGTTCCATAGCTCTGGAAACACCATATATTTT.

For the CDR3, the DNA is TGTGCCAGCAGCTTATATCCCCGGCGAGGGCAGTTCTTC. It is translated as CASSLYPRRGQFF. This chain uses TRBV7-8 with TRBJ2-1, with D unclear. Germline CDR1 SGHVS, CDR2 FQNEAQ. The CDR3 totals 13 residues. Deletions cut 2 bases from V and 12 bases from J, with 14 bases between.

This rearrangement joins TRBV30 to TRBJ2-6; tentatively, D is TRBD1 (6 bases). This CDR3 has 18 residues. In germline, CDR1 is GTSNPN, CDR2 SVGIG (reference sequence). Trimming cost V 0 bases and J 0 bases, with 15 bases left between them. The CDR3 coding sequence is TGTGCCTGGAGTGTCACCAGGGGCTATCACTCTGGGGCCAACGTCCTGACTTTC. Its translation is CAWSVTRGYHSGANVLTF. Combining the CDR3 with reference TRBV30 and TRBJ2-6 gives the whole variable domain SQTIHQWPATLVQPVGSPLSLECTVEGTSNPNLYWYRQAAGRGLQLLFYSVGIGQISSEVPQNLSASRPQDRQFILSSKKLLLSDSGFYLCAWSVTRGYHSGANVLTFGAGSRLTVL.

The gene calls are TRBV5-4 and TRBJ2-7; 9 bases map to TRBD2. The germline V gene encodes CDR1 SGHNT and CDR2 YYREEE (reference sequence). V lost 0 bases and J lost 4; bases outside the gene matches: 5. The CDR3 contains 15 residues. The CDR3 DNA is TGTGCCAGCAGCTTGGGCGGGAGGGCCTTATACGAGCAGTACTTC. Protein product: CASSLGGRALYEQYF.

The CDR3 region is CAIMGAEAGGTDTQYF. CDR3 DNA: TGTGCCATCATGGGGGCGGAAGCGGGGGGCACAGATACGCAGTATTTT. This chain uses TRBV10-3 with TRBJ2-3; TRBD2 matches 8 bases. The CDR3 runs 16 residues. Germline V gives CDR1 ENHRY, CDR2 SYGVKD. V lost 7 bases and J lost 1; bases outside the gene matches: 10.

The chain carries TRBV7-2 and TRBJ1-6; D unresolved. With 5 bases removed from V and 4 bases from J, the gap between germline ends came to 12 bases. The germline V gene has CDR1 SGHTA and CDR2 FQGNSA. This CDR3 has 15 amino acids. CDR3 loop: CASSASTPYNSPLHF. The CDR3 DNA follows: TGTGCCAGCAGCGCCTCGACACCTTATAATTCACCCCTCCACTTT.

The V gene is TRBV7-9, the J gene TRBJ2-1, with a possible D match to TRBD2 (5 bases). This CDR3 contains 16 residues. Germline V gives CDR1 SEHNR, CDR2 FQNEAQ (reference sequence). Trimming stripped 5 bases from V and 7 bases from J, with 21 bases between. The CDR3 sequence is CASSAVDRGPDNEQFF. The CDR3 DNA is TGTGCCAGCAGCGCTGTTGACCGAGGGCCGGATAATGAGCAGTTCTTC.

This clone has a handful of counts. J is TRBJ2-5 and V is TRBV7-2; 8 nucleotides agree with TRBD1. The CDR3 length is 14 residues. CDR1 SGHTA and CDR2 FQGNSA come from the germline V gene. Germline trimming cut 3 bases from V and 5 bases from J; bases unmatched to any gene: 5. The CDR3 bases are TGTGCCAGCAGCTTTGCGACAGGGGACGAGACCCAGTACTTC. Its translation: CASSFATGDETQYF.

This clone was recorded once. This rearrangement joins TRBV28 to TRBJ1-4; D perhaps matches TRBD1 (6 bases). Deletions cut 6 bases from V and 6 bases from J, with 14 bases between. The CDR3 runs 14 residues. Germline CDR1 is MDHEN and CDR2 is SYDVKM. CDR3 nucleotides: TGTGCCAGCAGGATAGGGGGGGCGTATGAAAAACTGTTTTTT. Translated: CASRIGGAYEKLFF.

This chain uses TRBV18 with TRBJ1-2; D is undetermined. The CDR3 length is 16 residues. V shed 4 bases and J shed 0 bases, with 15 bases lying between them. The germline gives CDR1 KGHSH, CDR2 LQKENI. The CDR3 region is CASSRDPGYANYGYTF. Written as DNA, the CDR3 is TGTGCCAGCTCACGAGATCCAGGCTACGCTAACTATGGCTACACCTTC.

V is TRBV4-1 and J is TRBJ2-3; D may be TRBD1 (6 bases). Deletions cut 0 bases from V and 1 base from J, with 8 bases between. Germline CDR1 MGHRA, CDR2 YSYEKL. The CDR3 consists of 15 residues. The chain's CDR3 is CASSQDPGGTDTQYF. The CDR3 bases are TGCGCCAGCAGCCAAGATCCAGGGGGCACAGATACGCAGTATTTT.

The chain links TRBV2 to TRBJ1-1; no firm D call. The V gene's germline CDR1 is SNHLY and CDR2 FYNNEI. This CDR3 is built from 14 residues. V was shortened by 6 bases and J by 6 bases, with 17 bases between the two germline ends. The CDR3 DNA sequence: TGTGCCAGCAGGGATGCCCGGGGTAGGGCTGAAGCTTTCTTT. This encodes CASRDARGRAEAFF.

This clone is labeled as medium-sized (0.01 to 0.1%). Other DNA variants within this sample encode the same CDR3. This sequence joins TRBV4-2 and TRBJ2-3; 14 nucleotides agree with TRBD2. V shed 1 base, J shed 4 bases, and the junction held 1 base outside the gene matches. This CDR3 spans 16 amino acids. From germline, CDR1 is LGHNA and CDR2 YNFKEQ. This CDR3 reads CASSQGLAGGPDTQYF. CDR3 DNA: TGTGCCAGCAGCCAAGGACTAGCGGGAGGGCCAGATACGCAGTATTTT.

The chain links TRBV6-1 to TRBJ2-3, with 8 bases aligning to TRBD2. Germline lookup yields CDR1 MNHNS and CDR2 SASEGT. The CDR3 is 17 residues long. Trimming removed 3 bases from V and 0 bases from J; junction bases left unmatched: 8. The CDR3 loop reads CASSDRTSSTSTDTQYF. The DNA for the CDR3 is TGTGCCAGCAGTGATAGGACTAGCAGCACTAGCACAGATACGCAGTATTTT.

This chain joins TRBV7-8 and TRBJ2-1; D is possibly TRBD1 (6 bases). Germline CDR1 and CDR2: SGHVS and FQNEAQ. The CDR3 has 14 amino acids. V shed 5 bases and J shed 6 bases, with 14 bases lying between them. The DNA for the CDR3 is TGTGCCAGCAGCCGCCCTACAGGGCTCAATGAGCAGTTCTTC. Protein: CASSRPTGLNEQFF.

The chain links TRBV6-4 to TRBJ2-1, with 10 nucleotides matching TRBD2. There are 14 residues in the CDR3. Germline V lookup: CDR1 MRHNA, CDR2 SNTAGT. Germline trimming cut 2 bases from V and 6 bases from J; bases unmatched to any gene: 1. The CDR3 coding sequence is TGTGCCAGCAGTGACAAGCGGGAGGGCAATGAGCAGTTCTTC. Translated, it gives CASSDKREGNEQFF.

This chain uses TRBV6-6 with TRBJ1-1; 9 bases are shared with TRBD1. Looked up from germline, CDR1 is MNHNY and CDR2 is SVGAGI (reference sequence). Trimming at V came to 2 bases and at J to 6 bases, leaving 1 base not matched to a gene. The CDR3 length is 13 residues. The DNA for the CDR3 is TGTGCCAGCAGTTACGACAGGGGGGCTGAAGCTTTCTTT. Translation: CASSYDRGAEAFF.

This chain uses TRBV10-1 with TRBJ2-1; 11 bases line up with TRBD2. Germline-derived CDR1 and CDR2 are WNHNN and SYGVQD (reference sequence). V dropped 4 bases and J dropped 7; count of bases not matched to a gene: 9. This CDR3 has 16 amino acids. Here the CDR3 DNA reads TGCGCCAGCAGTGGGATAGCGGGAGGGCCTTCAAATGAGCAGTTCTTC. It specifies CASSGIAGGPSNEQFF.

The CDR3 DNA sequence: TGTGCCAGCAGTGTGGAGGCGAACACTGAAGCTTTCTTT. This encodes CASSVEANTEAFF. The V gene is TRBV6-1, the J gene TRBJ1-1; no firm D call. This CDR3 spans 13 amino acids. Trimming stripped 4 bases from V and 1 base from J, with 7 bases between. The germline gives CDR1 MNHNS, CDR2 SASEGT.

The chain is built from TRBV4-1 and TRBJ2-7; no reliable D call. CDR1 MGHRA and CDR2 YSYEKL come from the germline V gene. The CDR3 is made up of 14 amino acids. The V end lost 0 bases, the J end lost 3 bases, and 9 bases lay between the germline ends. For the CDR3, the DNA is TGCGCCAGCAGCCAAGATTGGGCAGACTACGAGCAGTACTTC. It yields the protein CASSQDWADYEQYF.

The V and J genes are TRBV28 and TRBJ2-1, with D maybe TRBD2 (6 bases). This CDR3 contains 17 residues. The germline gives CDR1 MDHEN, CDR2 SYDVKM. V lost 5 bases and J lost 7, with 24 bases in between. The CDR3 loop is CASSPHGAGRKGNEQFF. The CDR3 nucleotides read TGTGCCAGCAGTCCTCACGGGGCCGGGAGAAAGGGAAATGAGCAGTTCTTC. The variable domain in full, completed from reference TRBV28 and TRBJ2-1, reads DVKVTQSSRYLVKRTGEKVFLECVQDMDHENMFWYRQDPGLGLRLIYFSYDVKMKEKGDIPEGYSVSREKKERFSLILESASTNQTSMYLCASSPHGAGRKGNEQFFGPGTRLTVL.

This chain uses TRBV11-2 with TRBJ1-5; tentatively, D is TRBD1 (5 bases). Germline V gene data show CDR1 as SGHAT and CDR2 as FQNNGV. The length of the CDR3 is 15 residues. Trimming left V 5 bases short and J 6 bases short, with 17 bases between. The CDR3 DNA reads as TGTGCCAGCAGCCCCACGGCAGGGATAAGTCAGCCCCAGCATTTT. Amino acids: CASSPTAGISQPQHF.

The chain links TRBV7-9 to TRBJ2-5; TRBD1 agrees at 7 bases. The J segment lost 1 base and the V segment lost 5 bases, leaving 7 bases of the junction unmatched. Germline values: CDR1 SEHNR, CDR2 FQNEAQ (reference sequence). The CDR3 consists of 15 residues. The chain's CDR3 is CASSTRDRFQETQYF. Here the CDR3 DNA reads TGTGCCAGCAGCACCCGGGACAGATTCCAAGAGACCCAGTACTTC. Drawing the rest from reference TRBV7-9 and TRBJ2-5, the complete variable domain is DTGVSQNPRHKITKRGQNVTFRCDPISEHNRLYWYRQTLGQGPEFLTYFQNEAQLEKSRLLSDRFSAERPKGSFSTLEIQRTEQGDSAMYLCASSTRDRFQETQYFGPGTRLLVL.

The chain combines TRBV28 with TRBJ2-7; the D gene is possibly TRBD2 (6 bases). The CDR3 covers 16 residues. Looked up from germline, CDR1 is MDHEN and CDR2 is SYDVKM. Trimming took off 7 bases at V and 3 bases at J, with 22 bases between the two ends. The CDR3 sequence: CASTSPTGAELYEQYF. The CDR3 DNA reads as TGTGCCAGCACCTCTCCCACGGGAGCGGAACTCTACGAGCAGTACTTC.

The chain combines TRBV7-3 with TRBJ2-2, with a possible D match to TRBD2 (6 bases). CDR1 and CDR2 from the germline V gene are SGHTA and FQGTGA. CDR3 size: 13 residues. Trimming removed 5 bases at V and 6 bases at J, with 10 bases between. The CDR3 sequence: CASSASGPGELFF. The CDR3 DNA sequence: TGTGCCAGCAGCGCCAGCGGGCCCGGGGAGCTGTTTTTT.

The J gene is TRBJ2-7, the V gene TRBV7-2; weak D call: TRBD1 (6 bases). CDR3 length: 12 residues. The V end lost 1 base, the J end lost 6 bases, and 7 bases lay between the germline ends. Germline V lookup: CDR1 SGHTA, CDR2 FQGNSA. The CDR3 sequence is CASSLGGREQYF. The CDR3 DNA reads TGTGCCAGCAGCTTAGGGGGGCGCGAGCAGTACTTC.

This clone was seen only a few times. CDR3 bases: TGTGCCAGCAGCCAAGAGCATAGACTAGCGGGTGACATTCAGTACTTC. This codes for CASSQEHRLAGDIQYF. V gene TRBV4-2 combines with J gene TRBJ2-4; TRBD2 matches 10 bases. Germline V CDR1 and CDR2: LGHNA, YNFKEQ. J lost 8 bases, V lost 0 bases, and 7 bases had no gene match. The CDR3 totals 16 residues.